The sequence of this T cell receptor (beta chain) was determined in a study of cytomegalovirus exposure and HLA in healthy donors. Use of 60 Vbeta and 13 Jbeta primers characterized the PCR. Sequencing was performed with immunoSEQ multiplex PCR; in TCRdb, only in-frame clones are kept and a portion is missing. The data contain over 150,000 clones, 79% of them singletons. CDR1 is MNHEY, CDR2 SMNVEV, per germline (reference sequence). CDR3 length: 15 amino acids. Trimming pared 8 bases from V and 1 base from J, leaving 18 bases between. Sequencing was done on a sample of PBMCs. The gene calls are TRBV27 and TRBJ2-7, with D perhaps matching TRBD2 (7 bases). The sequence derives from a man aged 40-49 years in good health and CMV-seronegative. Written as DNA, the CDR3 is TGTGCCAGCTCCTCCTCGGGGGGCCTATCCTACGAGCAGTACTTC. This encodes CASSSSGGLSYEQYF.